These 30 T cell receptor beta chains share one sample of origin, sequenced in a study of T cell responses to AZD1222 COVID-19 vaccine. Some clones are missing from TCRdb's copy, which holds only in-frame ones; the method was immunoSEQ multiplex PCR. The sample shows about 67,000 clones, 80% to 90% of them seen only once. Specimen: peripheral blood, collected on day 0 of AZD1222 vaccination. The source is an adult in good health.

V gene TRBV6-5 combines with J gene TRBJ1-1; D gene unclear. With 0 bases removed from V and 6 bases from J, the gap between germline ends came to 8 bases. The germline gives CDR1 MNHEY, CDR2 SVGAGI. This CDR3 comprises 13 residues. The CDR3 reads CASSYSWGAEAFF. In DNA form, the CDR3 reads TGTGCCAGCAGTTACTCGTGGGGAGCTGAAGCTTTCTTT.

The chain joins TRBV4-3 to TRBJ2-1, with 12 bases matching TRBD1. This CDR3 is 17 amino acids long. V lost 0 bases to trimming and J lost 7 bases; unmatched junction nucleotides: 7. Germline CDR1 is LGHNA and CDR2 is YSLEER. This CDR3 is CASSQDRGQGAVNEQFF. The CDR3 nucleotides read TGCGCCAGCAGCCAAGATAGGGGACAGGGGGCAGTAAATGAGCAGTTCTTC.

The V and J genes are TRBV19 and TRBJ1-1, with D hard to call. Germline values: CDR1 LNHDA, CDR2 SQIVND (reference sequence). The V end was cut by 10 bases, the J end by 5 bases, with 14 bases between. This CDR3 has 12 amino acids. The CDR3 is CATRRGQTEAFF. The CDR3 nucleotides are TGTGCCACCCGTCGAGGTCAAACTGAAGCTTTCTTT.

CDR3 DNA sequence: TGTGCCTGGAGCCTGACACCGGGAGGAACTGAAGCTTTCTTT. It encodes CAWSLTPGGTEAFF. V and J are TRBV30 and TRBJ1-1; no firm D call. Trimming took 3 bases from V and 5 from J, leaving 16 bases between them. CDR3 size: 14 residues. Germline loops: CDR1 GTSNPN, CDR2 SVGIG (reference sequence).

This clone was seen more than once but under ten times. The V and J genes are TRBV6-5 and TRBJ1-1, with a possible D match to TRBD1 (6 bases). There are 14 residues in the CDR3. CDR1 is MNHEY, CDR2 SVGAGI, per germline. Trimming removed 0 bases at V and 4 bases at J, with 9 bases between. The CDR3 is CASSYSDRRTEAFF. The CDR3 nucleotides are TGTGCCAGCAGTTACTCAGACAGGCGCACTGAAGCTTTCTTT.

This clone was counted once. The chain carries TRBV29-1 and TRBJ1-2; 7 bases agree with TRBD1. This CDR3 is 12 amino acids long. Germline V gives CDR1 SQVTM, CDR2 ANQGSEA. V lost 6 bases, J lost 8 bases, and 9 bases stayed unmatched. The CDR3 here is CSVGRQGEGYTF. CDR3 nucleotides: TGCAGCGTCGGGAGACAGGGAGAAGGCTACACCTTC.

This chain connects TRBV7-3 to TRBJ2-1, with 13 bases fitting TRBD2. This CDR3 is built from 18 residues. With 5 bases clipped from V and 9 bases from J, the junction kept 16 bases outside the gene matches. CDR1 is SGHTA and CDR2 is FQGTGA in the germline V gene. CDR3: CASSLYPGLAGSLGEQFF. Written as DNA, the CDR3 is TGTGCCAGCAGCCTCTACCCGGGACTAGCGGGGTCCTTGGGTGAGCAGTTCTTC.

This clone is deemed medium-sized. The rearrangement joins TRBV6-4 to TRBJ2-1; D perhaps matches TRBD2 (5 bases). The CDR3 sequence is 14 residues long. Germline CDR1 reads MRHNA; CDR2 reads SNTAGT. Trimming removed 0 bases from V and 8 bases from J, with 11 bases in between. CDR3 in DNA: TGTGCCAGCAGTGACTCTGTCGGTAGCGATGAGCAGTTCTTC. Its translation: CASSDSVGSDEQFF.

The rearrangement links TRBV2 to TRBJ1-1, with no clear D. Germline V gene sequence: CDR1 SNHLY, CDR2 FYNNEI. The V and J ends lost 3 bases and 4 bases respectively, with 15 bases between them. This CDR3 spans 15 amino acids. The CDR3 sequence is CASSETRTGFTEAFF. CDR3 nucleotides: TGTGCCAGCAGTGAGACACGGACCGGATTCACTGAAGCTTTCTTT.

The V gene is TRBV7-2, the J gene TRBJ2-7; 8 bases are shared with TRBD2. Germline CDR1 SGHTA, CDR2 FQGNSA. The CDR3 is made up of 17 amino acids. The trim removed 4 bases at V and 0 bases at J, leaving 11 bases unmatched. CDR3 sequence reads: CASSSFERGPRSYEQYF. CDR3 nucleotides: TGTGCCAGCAGCTCATTTGAGCGGGGGCCCCGCTCCTACGAGCAGTACTTC. Together with reference TRBV7-2 and TRBJ2-7, the CDR3 gives the full variable domain: GAGVSQSPSNKVTEKGKDVELRCDPISGHTALYWYRQSLGQGLEFLIYFQGNSAPDKSGLPSDRFSAERTGGSVSTLTIQRTQQEDSAVYLCASSSFERGPRSYEQYFGPGTRLTVT.

The V gene is TRBV19, the J gene TRBJ2-7, with D unclear. CDR3 size: 13 residues. The V gene lost 3 bases and the J gene lost 8 bases, with 14 bases spanning the gap. CDR1 is LNHDA, CDR2 SQIVND, per germline (reference sequence). The DNA of the CDR3 is TGTGCCAGTAGTATTAGTCATGCGGCCAAGCAGTACTTC. Its translation is CASSISHAAKQYF.

This clone was counted a few times. The chain has TRBV10-3 and TRBJ2-2, with 7 bases fitting TRBD1. The CDR3 has 15 amino acids. The trim removed 2 bases at V and 3 bases at J, leaving 3 bases unmatched. The germline V gene has CDR1 ENHRY and CDR2 SYGVKD. The CDR3 sequence: CAISEEGADTGELFF. CDR3 sequence (DNA): TGTGCCATCAGTGAGGAGGGGGCGGACACCGGGGAGCTGTTTTTT.

This chain joins TRBV24-1 and TRBJ2-7; TRBD2 matches at 7 bases. Germline V gene sequence: CDR1 KGHDR, CDR2 SFDVKD. There are 14 residues in the CDR3. V was pared by 3 bases and J by 10 bases, with 11 bases of the junction left unmatched. For the CDR3, the DNA is TGTGCCACCAGTGATCCCCAAACGGGGGGATTTCAGTACTTC. Translated: CATSDPQTGGFQYF.

This chain uses TRBV5-8 with TRBJ1-3; 8 nucleotides agree with TRBD1. This CDR3 is built from 16 residues. Germline CDR1 reads SGHTS; CDR2 reads YDEGEE. V dropped 2 bases and J dropped 8; count of bases not matched to a gene: 12. The CDR3 sequence: CASSFGTGPKGHTIYF. DNA for the CDR3: TGTGCCAGCAGCTTCGGGACAGGCCCGAAGGGACACACCATATATTTT. Together with reference TRBV5-8 and TRBJ1-3, the CDR3 gives the full variable domain: EAGVTQSPTHLIKTRGQQATLRCSPISGHTSVYWYQQALGLGLQFLLWYDEGEERNRGNFPPRFSGRQFPNYSSELNVNALELEDSALYLCASSFGTGPKGHTIYFGEGSWLTVV.

The genes are TRBV2 and TRBJ2-1, with D perhaps assigned TRBD1 or TRBD2 (6 bases each). The V end was cut by 6 bases, the J end by 0 bases, with 12 bases between. Germline V lookup: CDR1 SNHLY, CDR2 FYNNEI. The length of the CDR3 is 15 residues. CDR3 bases: TGTGCCAGCAGGAAAGGGGGGACCTCCTACAATGAGCAGTTCTTC. Encoded protein: CASRKGGTSYNEQFF.

The J gene is TRBJ1-2, the V gene TRBV28, with 8 bases lining up with TRBD1. The J segment lost 2 bases and the V segment lost 2 bases, leaving 4 bases of the junction unmatched. This CDR3 region has 15 residues. CDR1 and CDR2 (germline): MDHEN, SYDVKM. The CDR3 protein is CASSLPGQGNYGYTF. CDR3 coding DNA: TGTGCCAGCAGTTTACCCGGACAGGGAAACTATGGCTACACCTTC.

The gene calls are TRBV9 and TRBJ1-3, with D possibly TRBD1 on 5 matching bases. Trimming removed 1 base at V and 4 bases at J, with 15 bases between. This CDR3 region has 16 residues. The germline CDR1 and CDR2 sequences are SGDLS and YYNGEE. The CDR3 coding sequence is TGTGCCAGCAGCGTACGGGCAGGGTCGTCCGGAAACACCATATATTTT. Translation: CASSVRAGSSGNTIYF.

The V call is TRBV15, the J call TRBJ1-4; no clear D. The germline V and J ends were trimmed by 1 base and 0 bases, with 12 bases remaining between them. The CDR3 consists of 17 residues. Per germline, CDR1 LNHNV and CDR2 YYDKDF (reference sequence). DNA for the CDR3: TGTGCCACCAGCAGAGTGGCAAACCGTGCAACTAATGAAAAACTGTTTTTT. It translates to CATSRVANRATNEKLFF.

The V gene is TRBV6-2 or TRBV6-3, the J gene TRBJ1-5; D uncertain. This CDR3 is 15 amino acids long. The germline CDR1 and CDR2 sequences are MNHEY and SVGEGT. V gave up 5 bases and J gave up 5 bases, with 16 bases separating them. In nucleotides, the CDR3 is TGTGCCAGCAGTCCACACACGAGCGATTATCAGCCCCAGCATTTT. Protein: CASSPHTSDYQPQHF.

The genes are TRBV18 and TRBJ2-1; 14 bases map to TRBD2. Looked up from germline, CDR1 is KGHSH and CDR2 is LQKENI. J was trimmed by 7 bases and V by 2 bases; bases with no gene match: 4. The CDR3 is made up of 16 amino acids. As DNA, the CDR3 is TGTGCCAGCTCACCAGTGGGACTAGCGGGAGCTAATGAGCAGTTCTTC. It encodes CASSPVGLAGANEQFF.

The chain carries TRBV3-1 (or the pseudogene TRBV3-2) and TRBJ2-7; 9 bases are a match to TRBD1. With 4 bases clipped from V and 8 bases from J, the junction kept 6 bases outside the gene matches. Germline CDR1 reads LGHDT; CDR2 reads YNNKEL (reference sequence). The CDR3 spans 13 residues. The CDR3 bases are TGTGCCAGCAGCCGGGGACAGGGCAAGAAGCAGTACTTC. Its protein is CASSRGQGKKQYF.

The table lists this clone with a count of one. The chain carries TRBV29-1 and TRBJ2-7, with a weak D call TRBD2 (6 bases). V was clipped by 1 base and J by 0 bases, with 13 bases between them. CDR1 is SQVTM, CDR2 ANQGSEA, per germline. The CDR3 sequence is 15 residues long. CDR3 region: CSVEGTPAGSYEQYF. In DNA form, the CDR3 reads TGCAGCGTTGAAGGTACCCCAGCGGGCTCCTACGAGCAGTACTTC.

The genes are TRBV30 and TRBJ2-7, with D maybe TRBD1 (5 bases). Trimming removed 2 bases at V and 2 bases at J, with 10 bases between. The length of the CDR3 is 13 residues. CDR1 is GTSNPN and CDR2 is SVGIG in the germline V gene (reference sequence). The CDR3 spells CAWSSGSPYEQYF. The CDR3, as DNA: TGTGCCTGGAGTTCAGGGTCCCCCTACGAGCAGTACTTC.

This chain connects TRBV28 to TRBJ2-7, with 9 bases matching TRBD1. This CDR3 region has 15 residues. Germline V gene sequence: CDR1 MDHEN, CDR2 SYDVKM. J was trimmed by 5 bases and V by 4 bases; bases with no gene match: 9. The CDR3 sequence: CASSSGTGLRNEQYF. CDR3 in DNA: TGTGCCAGCAGTTCAGGGACAGGGCTGAGGAACGAGCAGTACTTC.

The rearrangement uses TRBV7-3 and TRBJ2-7; D possibly corresponds to TRBD1 (5 bases). V dropped 5 bases and J dropped 1 base, with 9 bases sitting between them. This CDR3 contains 13 residues. Germline CDR1 and CDR2: SGHTA and FQGTGA. The CDR3 nucleotides read TGTGCCAGCAGCGAGCAGGGTTCCTACGAGCAGTACTTC. It codes for CASSEQGSYEQYF.

Points on this clone: This specimen includes other DNA sequences encoding the same CDR3. The CDR3 region is CATSSGGVSGYTF. The DNA of the CDR3 is TGTGCCACCAGCAGCGGGGGGGTCTCTGGCTACACCTTC. The rearrangement uses TRBV15 and TRBJ1-2; a possible D gene is TRBD1 (5 bases). The germline V and J ends were trimmed by 3 bases and 7 bases, with 12 bases remaining between them. From germline, CDR1 is LNHNV and CDR2 YYDKDF (reference sequence). This CDR3 spans 13 amino acids. The variable domain in full, completed from reference TRBV15 and TRBJ1-2, reads DAMVIQNPRYQVTQFGKPVTLSCSQTLNHNVMYWYQQKSSQAPKLLFHYYDKDFNNEADTPDNFQSRRPNTSFCFLDIRSPGLGDTAMYLCATSSGGVSGYTFGSGTRLTVV.

This sequence joins TRBV4-3 and TRBJ2-1, with a possible D match to TRBD2 (6 bases). There are 15 residues in the CDR3. Looked up from germline, CDR1 is LGHNA and CDR2 is YSLEER. The ends were cut back, 0 bases at V and 5 bases at J, with 11 bases in the middle. As DNA, the CDR3 is TGCGCCAGCAGCCAAGATGGAAGGAGGGACAATGAGCAGTTCTTC. This codes for CASSQDGRRDNEQFF.

This chain connects TRBV11-2 to TRBJ1-3; no definite D call. Germline CDR1 and CDR2: SGHAT and FQNNGV. Trimming removed 5 bases at V and 0 bases at J, with 8 bases between. The CDR3 has 14 amino acids. CDR3 coding DNA: TGTGCCAGCAGCCCAGTAACCTCTGGAAACACCATATATTTT. It is translated as CASSPVTSGNTIYF.

The V and J genes are TRBV6-4 and TRBJ2-1; D is unresolved. There are 15 residues in the CDR3. Trimming left V 0 bases short and J 0 bases short, with 6 bases between. Looked up from germline, CDR1 is MRHNA and CDR2 is SNTAGT. CDR3 in DNA: TGTGCCAGCAGTGACTCGGCCGGCTCCTACAATGAGCAGTTCTTC. This codes for CASSDSAGSYNEQFF.

This clone was observed a single time. V is TRBV25-1 and J is TRBJ1-4, with D perhaps TRBD1 (5 bases). Per the germline V gene, CDR1 is MGHDK and CDR2 is SYGVNS. With 1 base removed from V and 4 bases from J, the gap between germline ends came to 7 bases. The CDR3 has 14 residues. The CDR3 protein is CASSELRGNEKLFF. The CDR3 DNA follows: TGTGCCAGCAGTGAATTAAGGGGTAATGAAAAACTGTTTTTT.